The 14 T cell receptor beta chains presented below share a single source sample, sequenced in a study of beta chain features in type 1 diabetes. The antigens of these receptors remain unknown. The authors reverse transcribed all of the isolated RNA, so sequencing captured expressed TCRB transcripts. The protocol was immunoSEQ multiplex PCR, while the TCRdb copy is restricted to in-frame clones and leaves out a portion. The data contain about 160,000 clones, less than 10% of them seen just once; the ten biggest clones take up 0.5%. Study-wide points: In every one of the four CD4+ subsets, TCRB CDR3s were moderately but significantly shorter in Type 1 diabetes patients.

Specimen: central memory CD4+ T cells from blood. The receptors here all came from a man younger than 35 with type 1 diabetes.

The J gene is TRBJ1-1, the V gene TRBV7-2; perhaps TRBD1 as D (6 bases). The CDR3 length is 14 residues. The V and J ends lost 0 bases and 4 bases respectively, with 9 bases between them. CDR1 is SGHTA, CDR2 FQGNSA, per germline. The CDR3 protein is CASSLAQGGTEAFF. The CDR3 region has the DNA TGTGCCAGCAGCTTAGCGCAAGGGGGCACTGAAGCTTTCTTT.

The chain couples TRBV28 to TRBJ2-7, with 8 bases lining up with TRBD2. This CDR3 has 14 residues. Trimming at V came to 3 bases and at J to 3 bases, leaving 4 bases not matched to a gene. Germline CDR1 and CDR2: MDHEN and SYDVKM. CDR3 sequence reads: CASSFGGVFYEQYF. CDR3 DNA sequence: TGTGCCAGCAGTTTCGGGGGGGTCTTCTACGAGCAGTACTTC.

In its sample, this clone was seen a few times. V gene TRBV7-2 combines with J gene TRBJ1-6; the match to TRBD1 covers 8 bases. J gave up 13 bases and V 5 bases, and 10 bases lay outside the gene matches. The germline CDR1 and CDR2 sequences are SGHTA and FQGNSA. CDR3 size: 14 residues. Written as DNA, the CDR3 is TGTGCCAGCAGCGTCGGACAGGGCATTACTCCCCTCCACTTT. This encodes CASSVGQGITPLHF.

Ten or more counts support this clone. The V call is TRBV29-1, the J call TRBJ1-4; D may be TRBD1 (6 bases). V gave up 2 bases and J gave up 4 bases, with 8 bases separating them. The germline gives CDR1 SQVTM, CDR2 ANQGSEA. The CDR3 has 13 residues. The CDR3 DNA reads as TGCAGCGTTGAAAGGACAGTTAATGAAAAACTGTTTTTT. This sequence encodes CSVERTVNEKLFF.

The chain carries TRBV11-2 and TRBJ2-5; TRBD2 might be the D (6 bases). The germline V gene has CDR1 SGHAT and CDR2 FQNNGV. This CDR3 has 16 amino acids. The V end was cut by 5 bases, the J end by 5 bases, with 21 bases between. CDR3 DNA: TGTGCCAGCAGCATAGGAGCGAGAAGCGCGGGGGAGACCCAGTACTTC. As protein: CASSIGARSAGETQYF. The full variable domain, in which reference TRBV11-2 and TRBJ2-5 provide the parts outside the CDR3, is EAGVAQSPRYKIIEKRQSVAFWCNPISGHATLYWYQQILGQGPKLLIQFQNNGVVDDSQLPKDRFSAERLKGVDSTLKIQPAKLEDSAVYLCASSIGARSAGETQYFGPGTRLLVL.

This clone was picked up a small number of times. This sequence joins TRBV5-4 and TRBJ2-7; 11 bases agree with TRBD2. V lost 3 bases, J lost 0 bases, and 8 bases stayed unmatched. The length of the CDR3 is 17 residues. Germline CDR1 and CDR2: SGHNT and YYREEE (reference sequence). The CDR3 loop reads CASSSGLAGFASYEQYF. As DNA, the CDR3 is TGTGCCAGCAGCTCCGGACTAGCGGGTTTCGCCTCCTACGAGCAGTACTTC.

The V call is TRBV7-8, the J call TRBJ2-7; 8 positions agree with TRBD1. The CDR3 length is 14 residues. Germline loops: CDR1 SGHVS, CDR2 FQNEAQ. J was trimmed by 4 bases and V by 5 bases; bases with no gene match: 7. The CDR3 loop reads CASSPRQGWYEQYF. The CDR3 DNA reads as TGTGCCAGCAGCCCAAGACAGGGGTGGTACGAGCAGTACTTC.

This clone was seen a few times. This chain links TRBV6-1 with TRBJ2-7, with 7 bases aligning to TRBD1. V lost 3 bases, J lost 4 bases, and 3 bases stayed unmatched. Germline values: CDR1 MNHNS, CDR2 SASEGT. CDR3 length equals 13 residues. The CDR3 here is CASSDWDRYEQYF. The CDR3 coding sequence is TGTGCCAGCAGTGACTGGGACAGATACGAGCAGTACTTC.

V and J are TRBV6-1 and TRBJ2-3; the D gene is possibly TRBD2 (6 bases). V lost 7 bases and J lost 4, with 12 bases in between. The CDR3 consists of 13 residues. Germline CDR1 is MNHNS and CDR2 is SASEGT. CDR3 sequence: CASTSGLSDTQYF. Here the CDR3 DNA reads TGTGCCAGCACCTCGGGACTCTCAGATACGCAGTATTTT.

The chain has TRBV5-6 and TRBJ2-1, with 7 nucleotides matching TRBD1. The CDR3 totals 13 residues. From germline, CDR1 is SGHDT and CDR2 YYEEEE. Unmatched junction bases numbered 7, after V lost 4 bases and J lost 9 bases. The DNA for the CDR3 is TGTGCCAGCAGCCTTGACAGGGCCTCTGAGCAGTTCTTC. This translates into CASSLDRASEQFF.

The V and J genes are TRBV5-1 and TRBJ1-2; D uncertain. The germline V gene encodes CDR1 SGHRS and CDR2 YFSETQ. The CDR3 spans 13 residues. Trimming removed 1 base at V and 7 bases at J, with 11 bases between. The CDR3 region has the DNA TGCGCCAGCAGCTTGAGCCCCGATGGTGGCTACACCTTC. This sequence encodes CASSLSPDGGYTF.

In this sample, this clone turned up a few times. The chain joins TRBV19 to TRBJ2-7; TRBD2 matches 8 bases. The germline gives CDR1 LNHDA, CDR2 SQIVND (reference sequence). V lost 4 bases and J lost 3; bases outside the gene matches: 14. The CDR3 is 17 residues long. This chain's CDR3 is CASSTAAGSGGNYEQYF. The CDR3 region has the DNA TGTGCCAGTAGTACAGCCGCGGGAAGCGGGGGAAACTACGAGCAGTACTTC.

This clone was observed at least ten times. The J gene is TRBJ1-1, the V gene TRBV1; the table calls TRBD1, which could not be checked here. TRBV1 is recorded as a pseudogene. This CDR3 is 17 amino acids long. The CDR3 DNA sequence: TGCACCAGCAGCCAAGATCCCAGGGGGCGCCGGGACACTGAAGCTTTCTTT. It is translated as CTSSQDPRGRRDTEAFF.

This CDR3 reads CASSEAVTGLGGYTF. The CDR3, as DNA: TGTGCCAGCAGTGAAGCGGTGACAGGGCTAGGAGGCTACACCTTC. This chain uses TRBV6-1 with TRBJ1-2; 7 positions match TRBD1. The CDR3 has 15 residues. From germline, CDR1 is MNHNS and CDR2 SASEGT. The junction had 9 bases not matched to a gene; V was cut back by 0 bases and J by 8 bases.